Below, one TCR beta chain is given with its context. These data come from a study of blood T cell repertoires in COVID-19. Turning to the study itself: T cells, B-cell-depleted T cells, or PBMCs provided the cDNA or gDNA that served as material.

Germline V gene sequence: CDR1 MNHNY, CDR2 SVGAGI (reference sequence). V trimming: 6 bases; J trimming: 6 bases; junction bases outside the gene matches: 8. This CDR3 is built from 13 residues. Authors' processing steps: The authors estimated nucleated cell counts from reference gene primer amplification. Generated by immunoSEQ multiplex PCR, the TCRdb table keeps only in-frame clones and is missing some. V, J and clone size are those of that table, while D and trimming were read from the DNA. This repertoire shows 140,000 or so clones, more than 75% found once; its top ten account for 4.2%. Sequenced input: peripheral blood. The receptor was derived from a man between 60 and 70 years old with acute or convalescent COVID-19. This chain connects TRBV6-6 to TRBJ2-7, with TRBD1 identical over 7 bases. The DNA of the CDR3 is TGTGCCAGCAGCCGAGACAGGGCCGTCGAGCAGTACTTC. Residues: CASSRDRAVEQYF.